A selection of T cell receptor beta chains follows, all from one sample in a study of cytomegalovirus exposure and HLA in healthy donors. The assay was immunoSEQ multiplex PCR, and TCRdb's table has in-frame clones only and misses some. This table holds fewer than 200,000 clones, approximately 80% found once. The sample comprised PBMCs. Every receptor here comes from a woman under 40 in good health and CMV-seronegative. Both conserved end residues are part of each CDR3. The D gene is left open where the match is weak. Expanded clones are given a class, and other clones once, few, many or no size at all.

J,V,D,size,CDR3,DNA
TRBJ2-7,TRBV7-6,-,once,CASSSNFGLLYEQYF,TGTGCCAGCAGTTCCAATTTCGGACTACTCTACGAGCAGTACTTC
TRBJ2-1,TRBV28,TRBD2,-,CASGGRPYNEQFF,TGTGCCAGCGGCGGGAGGCCCTACAATGAGCAGTTCTTC
TRBJ2-3,TRBV6-5,-,once,CASSYWREDTDTQYF,TGTGCCAGCAGTTACTGGCGGGAAGACACAGATACGCAGTATTTT
TRBJ1-5,TRBV13,-,-,CASSLGAASNQPQHF,TGTGCCAGCAGCTTAGGGGCGGCGAGCAATCAGCCCCAGCATTTT
TRBJ1-6,TRBV27,TRBD1,-,CASSETGRGNSPLHF,TGTGCCAGCAGCGAGACAGGGCGGGGTAATTCACCCCTCCACTTT
TRBJ2-7,TRBV4-1,-,-,CASSQARDVYEQYF,TGCGCCAGCAGCCAAGCCAGGGATGTGTACGAGCAGTACTTC
TRBJ1-1,TRBV28,-,-,CASISGEYNTEAFF,TGTGCCAGCATCTCGGGGGAATATAACACTGAAGCTTTCTTT
TRBJ2-5,TRBV11-2,-,-,CASSRGGSLIKTQYF,TGTGCCAGCAGCCGGGGAGGCAGCCTTATCAAGACCCAGTACTTC
TRBJ1-2,TRBV29-1,TRBD1,-,CSAGDSYGYTF,TGCAGCGCCGGGGACAGCTATGGCTACACCTTC
TRBJ2-1,TRBV6-6,-,-,CASSYSTDTNEQFF,TGTGCCAGCAGTTACTCGACGGACACTAATGAGCAGTTCTTC
TRBJ2-7,TRBV5-4,TRBD2,-,CASSRSGGVSEQYF,TGTGCCAGCAGCCGGAGCGGGGGGGTTAGCGAGCAGTACTTC
TRBJ1-5,TRBV28,TRBD1,-,CASSLPGQGSRYSNQPQHF,TGTGCCAGCAGCCTGCCGGGACAGGGGTCGAGATATAGCAATCAGCCCCAGCATTTT
TRBJ2-4,TRBV9,-,-,CASSVDGGPKNSQYF,TGTGCCAGCAGCGTAGATGGGGGCCCGAAAAACAGTCAGTACTTC
TRBJ2-5,TRBV28,-,-,CASSTKQWVWAHETQYF,TGTGCCAGCAGTACCAAACAATGGGTTTGGGCACACGAGACCCAGTACTTC
TRBJ2-1,TRBV4-1,TRBD2,-,CASSLLGTSTNEQFF,TGCGCCAGCAGCCTGTTAGGGACTAGCACCAATGAGCAGTTCTTC
TRBJ1-5,TRBV4-1,-,few,CASSRRGGTSVQPQHF,TGCGCCAGCAGCCGGCGGGGGGGGACCTCTGTTCAGCCCCAGCATTTT
TRBJ2-1,TRBV9,TRBD2,-,CASRGLAGGPNEQFF,TGTGCCAGCAGAGGACTAGCGGGGGGGCCGAATGAGCAGTTCTTC
TRBJ1-1,TRBV5-5,TRBD1,-,CASSPGQGIGSVTEAFF,TGTGCCAGCAGCCCCGGACAGGGTATAGGCTCGGTCACTGAAGCTTTCTTT
TRBJ1-2,TRBV7-3,-,-,CASSLTPGEPLSNYGYTF,TGTGCCAGCAGCTTAACACCGGGGGAACCACTTTCTAACTATGGCTACACCTTC
TRBJ2-5,TRBV9,TRBD2,-,CASSPRVGGETQYF,TGTGCCAGCAGCCCTCGGGTGGGGGGGGAGACCCAGTACTTC
TRBJ2-1,TRBV2,TRBD1,-,CASDGPPGQGNNEQFF,TGTGCCAGCGATGGCCCACCGGGACAGGGAAACAATGAGCAGTTCTTC
TRBJ1-2,TRBV7-2,TRBD1,-,CASSLDRDYGYTF,TGTGCCAGCAGCCTAGACAGGGACTATGGCTACACCTTC
TRBJ2-3,TRBV5-1,TRBD2,-,CASSPTSGGTDTQYF,TGCGCCAGCAGCCCAACTAGCGGGGGGACAGATACGCAGTATTTT
TRBJ2-7,TRBV30,-,-,CALTRGDYEQYF,TGTGCCTTAACCAGGGGGGACTACGAGCAGTACTTC
TRBJ2-5,TRBV5-1,-,-,CASSLVGAATQETQYF,TGCGCCAGCAGCTTGGTGGGGGCAGCAACCCAAGAGACCCAGTACTTC
TRBJ1-2,TRBV7-8,-,-,CACGAGKNYGYTF,TGTGCCTGCGGTGCGGGAAAGAACTATGGCTACACCTTC
TRBJ1-5,TRBV7-9,-,-,CASSLVTGVGNQPQHF,TGTGCCAGCAGCTTAGTTACCGGGGTGGGCAATCAGCCCCAGCATTTT
TRBJ2-3,TRBV11-3,TRBD2,-,CASSLRHCGGRTDTQYF,TGTGCCAGCAGCTTACGCCACTGCGGGGGGCGGACAGATACGCAGTATTTT
TRBJ2-7,TRBV6-5,TRBD2,-,CASSYSNLAGGHEQYF,TGTGCCAGCAGTTACTCGAACCTAGCGGGGGGGCATGAGCAGTACTTC
TRBJ2-7,TRBV7-2,TRBD2,-,CASSWLAGSSYEQYF,TGTGCCAGCAGCTGGTTAGCGGGTAGCTCCTACGAGCAGTACTTC
TRBJ2-5,TRBV27,-,-,CASSFRGKETQYF,TGTGCCAGCAGTTTCCGGGGGAAAGAGACCCAGTACTTC
TRBJ2-2,TRBV28,TRBD1,-,CASSRTGPQRGELFF,TGTGCCAGCTCTAGGACAGGGCCCCAGCGCGGGGAGCTGTTTTTT
TRBJ1-5,TRBV27,TRBD1,-,CASSLSVGQSNQPQHF,TGTGCCAGCAGTTTATCAGTGGGACAGAGCAATCAGCCCCAGCATTTT
TRBJ2-7,TRBV7-2,-,once,CASSSGGGLVSYEQYF,TGTGCCAGCAGCTCCGGGGGTGGGTTAGTATCCTACGAGCAGTACTTC
TRBJ1-4,TRBV13,TRBD1,-,CASSLGLGQGGNEKLFF,TGTGCCAGCAGCTTAGGCCTTGGACAGGGTGGTAATGAAAAACTGTTTTTT
TRBJ1-1,TRBV4-1,-,few,CASSQVWGTEGTEAFF,TGCGCCAGCAGCCAAGTGTGGGGGACTGAGGGAACTGAAGCTTTCTTT
TRBJ1-6,TRBV13,TRBD1,-,CASSRDRGKSPLHF,TGTGCCAGCAGCCGGGACAGGGGTAAATCACCCCTCCACTTT
TRBJ1-5,TRBV10-2,-,-,CASSDVGAGPGSNQPQHF,TGCGCCAGCAGTGACGTTGGCGCGGGGCCAGGGAGCAATCAGCCCCAGCATTTT
TRBJ1-2,TRBV6-5,TRBD1,few,CASSLGQDVDYGYTF,TGTGCCAGCAGTTTGGGACAGGATGTCGACTATGGCTACACCTTC
TRBJ2-3,TRBV29-1,TRBD2,-,CSVEGTVAGGTDTQYF,TGCAGCGTTGAAGGGACGGTGGCGGGAGGGACAGATACGCAGTATTTT
TRBJ1-2,TRBV6-1,-,-,CASSARTAYGYTF,TGTGCCAGCAGTGCTCGGACAGCCTATGGCTACACCTTC
TRBJ2-2,TRBV28,-,-,CASSPGTILAGELFF,TGTGCCAGCAGTCCCGGGACAATTTTAGCCGGGGAGCTGTTTTTT
TRBJ2-2,TRBV5-4,TRBD1,-,CASSWDRANTGELFF,TGTGCCAGCAGCTGGGACAGGGCAAACACCGGGGAGCTGTTTTTT
TRBJ2-5,TRBV4-1,TRBD2,-,CASSQDMIAGGETQYF,TGCGCCAGCAGCCAAGATATGATAGCGGGGGGGGAGACCCAGTACTTC
TRBJ2-1,TRBV7-2,-,-,CASRRGSYNEQFF,TGTGCCAGCAGAAGGGGCTCCTACAATGAGCAGTTCTTC
TRBJ2-7,TRBV7-2,-,-,CASSLAREDEQYF,TGTGCCAGCAGCTTGGCCAGGGAGGACGAGCAGTACTTC
TRBJ2-1,TRBV6-6,-,few,CASSYSKTVLDNEQFF,TGTGCCAGCAGTTACTCGAAGACAGTCCTTGACAATGAGCAGTTCTTC
TRBJ2-2,TRBV6-5,TRBD1,-,CASSRQGTGELFF,TGTGCCAGCAGTAGACAGGGGACCGGGGAGCTGTTTTTT
TRBJ2-6,TRBV6-1,-,-,CASRLQGSGANGLTF,TGTGCCAGCAGGCTACAGGGCTCAGGGGCCAACGGCCTGACTTTC
TRBJ1-2,TRBV13,-,-,CVSSFLDSSGYTF,TGTGTCAGCAGCTTCTTAGACTCGTCCGGCTACACCTTC
TRBJ1-4,TRBV27,-,-,CASSFGFRAGEKLFF,TGTGCCAGCAGTTTTGGTTTCAGGGCCGGTGAAAAACTGTTTTTT
TRBJ1-1,TRBV2,-,once,CASSLAAMNTEAFF,TGTGCCAGCAGTTTGGCAGCGATGAACACTGAAGCTTTCTTT
TRBJ2-1,TRBV5-1,-,-,CASSRGSSYNEQFF,TGCGCCAGCAGCAGGGGATCCTCCTACAATGAGCAGTTCTTC
TRBJ2-6,TRBV19,-,-,CASSIWGSGANGLTF,TGTGCCAGTAGTATTTGGGGTTCTGGGGCCAACGGCCTGACTTTC
TRBJ2-7,TRBV21-1,-,-,CASSKAGQGYEQYF,TGTGCCAGCAGCAAAGCTGGGCAGGGCTACGAGCAGTACTTC
TRBJ1-1,TRBV9,-,once,CASSPRSATEAFF,TGTGCCAGCAGCCCCCGGAGCGCAACTGAAGCTTTCTTT
TRBJ1-6,TRBV6-1,-,once,CASNTGGSNSPLHF,TGTGCCAGCAACACGGGAGGGTCGAATTCACCCCTCCACTTT
TRBJ2-5,TRBV7-8,-,-,CASSLARVRQPTFPQETQYF,TGTGCCAGCAGCTTAGCGCGGGTTAGGCAACCGACCTTTCCCCAAGAGACCCAGTACTTC
TRBJ2-7,TRBV7-6,TRBD2,-,CASSLAGLAGAYEQYF,TGTGCCAGCAGCTTAGCGGGACTAGCGGGGGCTTACGAGCAGTACTTC